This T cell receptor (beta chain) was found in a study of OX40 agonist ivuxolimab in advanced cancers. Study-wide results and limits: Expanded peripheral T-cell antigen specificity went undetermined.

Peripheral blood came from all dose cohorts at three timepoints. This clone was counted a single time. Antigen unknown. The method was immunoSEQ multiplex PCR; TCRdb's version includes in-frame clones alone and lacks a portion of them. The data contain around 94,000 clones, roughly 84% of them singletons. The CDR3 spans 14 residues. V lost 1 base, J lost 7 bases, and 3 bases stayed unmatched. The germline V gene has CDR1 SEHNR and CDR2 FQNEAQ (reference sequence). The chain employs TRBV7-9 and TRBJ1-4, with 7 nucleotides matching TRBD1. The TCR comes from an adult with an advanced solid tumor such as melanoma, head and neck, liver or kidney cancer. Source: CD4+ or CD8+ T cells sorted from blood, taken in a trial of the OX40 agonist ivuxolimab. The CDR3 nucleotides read TGTGCCAGCAGCTTAGAAGGGGGCTTTGAAAAACTGTTTTTT. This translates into CASSLEGGFEKLFF. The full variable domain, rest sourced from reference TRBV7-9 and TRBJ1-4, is DTGVSQNPRHKITKRGQNVTFRCDPISEHNRLYWYRQTLGQGPEFLTYFQNEAQLEKSRLLSDRFSAERPKGSFSTLEIQRTEQGDSAMYLCASSLEGGFEKLFFGSGTQLSVL.